This TCR beta chain was captured by sequencing in a study of T cell responses to AZD1222 COVID-19 vaccine. Concerning this clone itself: Its antigen is as yet unknown.

TCRdb's copy holds only in-frame clones and misses some; the assay was immunoSEQ multiplex PCR. The repertoire holds 210,000 or so clones, with about 92% as singletons. V lost 6 bases and J lost 1, with 18 bases in between. The length of the CDR3 is 16 residues. Germline V gene data show CDR1 as WSHSY and CDR2 as SAAADI. Points from the study as a whole: Rises in breadth and depth of Spike-specific TCRs came after two AZD1222 doses.

Material: peripheral blood, obtained on day 0 of MenACWY control vaccination. This rearrangement joins TRBV10-2 to TRBJ1-1; D may be TRBD1 (5 bases). The receptor was derived from an adult in good health. The CDR3 DNA reads as TGCGCCAGCAGCCCAGGGTCGCACAGGTGGAACACTGAAGCTTTCTTT. Its protein product is CASSPGSHRWNTEAFF.